This TCR beta chain appears in the sequencing data of a study of T cells in Graves' hyperthyroidism and ophthalmopathy. Germline-derived CDR1 and CDR2 are MDHEN and SYDVKM. This CDR3 is 12 amino acids long. There were TCR beta CDR3 regions amplified from RNA transcripts. HTBI primers were the set used in a first-round RT-PCR of the TCR CDR3. A single record per CDR3 protein comes from TCRdb applying MiXCR to the multiplex PCR reads. This sample has 450,000 to 700,000 distinct CDR3 sequences; around 46% occur once, and the top ten carry around 20%. This clonotype appeared a single time. Germline is not matched at one junction end, which may reflect a read error.

The sequencing input was peripheral blood or thyroid tissue (not recorded which). The chain recombines TRBV28 with TRBJ1-1; no firm D call. The TCR originated in an adult woman with Graves' disease, either hyperthyroidism or ophthalmopathy (not recorded which). In DNA form, the CDR3 reads TGTGCCAGCAGTTTCCTAGCCATTAGCCTCTCCTTT. Translating gives CASSFLAISLSF. The variable domain in full, completed from reference TRBV28 and TRBJ1-1, reads DVKVTQSSRYLVKRTGEKVFLECVQDMDHENMFWYRQDPGLGLRLIYFSYDVKMKEKGDIPEGYSVSREKKERFSLILESASTNQTSMYLCASSFLAISLSFGQGTRLTVV.